This T cell receptor (beta chain) was profiled in a study of beta chain features in type 1 diabetes. On the study more broadly: Sorted cells, roughly 100,000,000 in number, were examined across all samples.

General observations from the study: Researchers report that Type 1 diabetes patients had moderately but significantly shorter TCRB CDR3s across all four CD4+ subsets.

The isolated RNA, all of it, was reverse transcribed, so expressed TCRB transcripts were what got sequenced. TCRdb's table, derived via immunoSEQ multiplex PCR, lists solely in-frame clones and lacks some. The sample shows 240,000 or so clones, around 20% of them seen only once. The CDR3 length is 13 residues. Germline V lookup: CDR1 KGHSH, CDR2 LQKENI. V lost 1 base and J lost 5, with 8 bases in between. This clone has only a few counts. Its antigen is not known. This receptor was taken from a woman between 40 and 55 years old with type 1 diabetes. The sequencing input was naive CD4+ T cells from blood. The rearrangement joins TRBV18 to TRBJ2-5; unclear D gene. The DNA for the CDR3 is TGTGCCAGCTCACCACTCAGGATCGAGACCCAGTACTTC. Its translation: CASSPLRIETQYF.